These 10 T cell receptor beta chains share one sample of origin, sequenced in a study of spatial heterogeneity in lung cancer. The sample's time point: blood at routine non-recurrence follow-up after resection. Without sorting, whole RNA was sequenced from tumor, nontumor lung or frozen PBMC. From the 5' RACE reads, TCRdb called clonotypes with MiXCR, one entry per CDR3 protein. The sample gives around 110,000 distinct CDR3 sequences, roughly an eighth of which show up once; about 15% is in the top ten. The sample in question was PBMCs, obtained at follow-up. These receptors were obtained from a male donor with early-stage non-small cell lung cancer.

The J gene is TRBJ1-5, the V gene TRBV28, with TRBD1 as a possible D gene (6 bases). Trimming removed 5 bases from V and 4 bases from J, with 18 bases in between. This CDR3 comprises 16 residues. Germline V CDR1 and CDR2: MDHEN, SYDVKM. CDR3 region: CASSPMDSLGNQPQHF. CDR3 DNA: TGTGCCAGCAGTCCCATGGACAGTTTAGGGAATCAGCCCCAGCATTTT.

In this sample, this clonotype turned up a few times. The rearrangement links TRBV5-1 to TRBJ1-2; weak D call: TRBD1 (6 bases). The CDR3 covers 16 residues. Trimming pared 0 bases from V and 2 bases from J, leaving 14 bases between. The germline V gene has CDR1 SGHRS and CDR2 YFSETQ. The CDR3 loop is CASSLGTTDRNYGYTF. For the CDR3, the DNA is TGCGCCAGCAGCTTGGGAACGACGGACAGAAACTATGGCTACACCTTC.

Only a few counts were recorded for this clonotype. The chain joins TRBV28 to TRBJ2-1, with 8 bases matching TRBD1. The CDR3 has 18 residues. Germline V gene lookup returns CDR1 MDHEN and CDR2 SYDVKM. Germline trimming cut 1 base from V and 4 bases from J; bases unmatched to any gene: 12. The CDR3 protein is CASSLYSHRGARYNEQFF. CDR3 coding DNA: TGTGCCAGCAGTTTATACTCCCACAGGGGGGCGCGGTACAATGAGCAGTTCTTC. Supplemented by reference TRBV28 and TRBJ2-1, the full variable domain reads DVKVTQSSRYLVKRTGEKVFLECVQDMDHENMFWYRQDPGLGLRLIYFSYDVKMKEKGDIPEGYSVSREKKERFSLILESASTNQTSMYLCASSLYSHRGARYNEQFFGPGTRLTVL.

There are a few counts of this clonotype. This chain connects TRBV29-1 to TRBJ2-5, with 10 bases aligning to TRBD1. V shed 7 bases and J 2 bases; nucleotides not matched to a gene: 1. The CDR3 totals 12 residues. Germline CDR1 reads SQVTM; CDR2 reads ANQGSEA. This CDR3 is CSADRGQETQYF. The CDR3 DNA follows: TGCAGCGCGGACAGGGGGCAAGAGACCCAGTACTTC. Variable domain in full (rest from reference TRBV29-1 and TRBJ2-5): SAVISQKPSRDICQRGTSLTIQCQVDSQVTMMFWYRQQPGQSLTLIATANQGSEATYESGFVIDKFPISRPNLTFSTLTVSNMSPEDSSIYLCSADRGQETQYFGPGTRLLVL.

This clonotype came up many times. The chain employs TRBV9 and TRBJ2-7; the D is unclear. The CDR3 has 13 residues. CDR1 is SGDLS, CDR2 YYNGEE, per germline. The germline V and J ends were trimmed by 4 bases and 4 bases, with 12 bases remaining between them. The chain's CDR3 is CASSQQPSYEQYF. DNA of the CDR3: TGTGCCAGCAGCCAACAGCCCTCATACGAGCAGTACTTC.

This clonotype has more than one count but fewer than ten. The chain links TRBV2 to TRBJ2-5; 7 positions match TRBD1. V lost 5 bases and J lost 3; bases outside the gene matches: 12. The CDR3 spans 16 residues. The germline gives CDR1 SNHLY, CDR2 FYNNEI. CDR3: CASSRTTGQRKETQYF. The DNA of the CDR3 is TGTGCCAGCAGTCGGACAACGGGACAGCGTAAAGAGACCCAGTACTTC.

This clonotype occurred a few times. The chain recombines TRBV5-4 with TRBJ1-1; D call uncertain. V was trimmed by 4 bases and J by 1 base, leaving 14 bases between them. CDR1 and CDR2 from the germline V gene are SGHNT and YYREEE (reference sequence). The CDR3 has 15 amino acids. The CDR3 reads CASSTGFPANTEAFF. The CDR3 DNA is TGTGCCAGCAGCACCGGTTTTCCGGCGAACACTGAAGCTTTCTTT.

This clonotype was observed at least ten times. This chain connects TRBV7-2 to TRBJ1-4; 10 bases align to TRBD1. The germline V gene has CDR1 SGHTA and CDR2 FQGNSA. V lost 4 bases to trimming and J lost 11 bases; unmatched junction nucleotides: 7. This CDR3 contains 14 residues. In DNA form, the CDR3 reads TGTGCCAGCAGCTGGGACAGGGGCGCCAAGAAACTGTTTTTT. As protein: CASSWDRGAKKLFF.

This clonotype was counted between two and nine times. This sequence joins TRBV7-2 and TRBJ2-5, with D unclear. V was pared by 0 bases and J by 5 bases, with 13 bases between. Per the germline V gene, CDR1 is SGHTA and CDR2 is FQGNSA. The CDR3 consists of 15 residues. CDR3 sequence: CASSLAQTSKETQYF. CDR3 nucleotides: TGTGCCAGCAGCTTAGCACAGACGTCCAAGGAGACCCAGTACTTC.

This clonotype has a handful of counts. Here the CDR3 reads CASSERTRGTQYF. CDR3 in DNA: TGTGCCAGCAGTGAACGGACCCGAGGTACGCAGTATTTT. The J gene is TRBJ2-3, the V gene TRBV25-1; no reliable D call. Trimming cost V 2 bases and J 8 bases, with 11 bases left between them. This CDR3 spans 13 amino acids. Germline-derived CDR1 and CDR2 are MGHDK and SYGVNS.